This passage covers 12 T cell receptor beta chains from one sample sequenced in a study of post-analysis software for immune sequencing data. Study-wide results and limits: Patients carried roughly five TRBV segments more frequently than controls did, and TRBV5-6, TRBV5-1 and TRBV20-1 were among them.

These receptors have no known antigen. Unique molecular identifiers tagged the TCR beta cDNA libraries. TCRdb re-called the PCR reads through MiXCR, storing one row per CDR3 protein. The table has fewer than 900,000 distinct CDR3 sequences, about 43% seen once; the top ten hold roughly 4.4%. Sequenced: blood. These receptor sequences come from a girl aged 5-17 years with multiple sclerosis.

The chain couples TRBV28 to TRBJ2-1, with a tentative D call TRBD1 (6 bases). Germline CDR1 MDHEN, CDR2 SYDVKM. Trimming cost V 4 bases and J 3 bases, with 13 bases left between them. This CDR3 spans 15 amino acids. The CDR3 loop reads CASSYGDKDYNEQFF. In nucleotides, the CDR3 is TGTGCCAGCAGTTATGGGGACAAGGACTACAATGAGCAGTTCTTC.

Points on this clonotype: One end of the junction does not line up with germline, which may come from a read error. The chain is built from TRBV6-5 and TRBJ2-1; 14 bases line up with TRBD2. This CDR3 spans 17 amino acids. Germline values: CDR1 MNHEY, CDR2 SVGAGI. Here the CDR3 DNA reads TGTGCCAGTAGTTACTCAGGACTAGCGGGAGGCCGAGATGAGCAGTTCTTC. Amino acid sequence: CASSYSGLAGGRDEQFF.

The V and J genes are TRBV20-1 and TRBJ2-5; D is unresolved. V was shortened by 6 bases and J by 2 bases, with 13 bases between the two germline ends. This CDR3 spans 13 amino acids. Looked up from germline, CDR1 is DFQATT and CDR2 is SNEGSKA (reference sequence). The CDR3 protein is CSAPDSLQETQYF. CDR3 nucleotide sequence: TGCAGTGCCCCAGATTCATTACAAGAGACCCAGTACTTC.

The rearrangement links TRBV7-9 to TRBJ2-6; D not certain. Trimming stripped 0 bases from V and 0 bases from J, with 6 bases between. The length of the CDR3 is 16 residues. Germline V gives CDR1 SEHNR, CDR2 FQNEAQ (reference sequence). CDR3 sequence (DNA): TGTGCCAGCAGCTTAGCGGGGAACTCTGGGGCCAACGTCCTGACTTTC. This translates into CASSLAGNSGANVLTF.

The rearrangement uses TRBV6-5 and TRBJ2-2; D is unclear. Trimming stripped 8 bases from V and 4 bases from J, with 8 bases between. This CDR3 spans 12 amino acids. CDR1 and CDR2 (germline): MNHEY, SVGAGI. The CDR3 protein is CASRRVTGELFF. CDR3 coding DNA: TGTGCCAGCCGTCGGGTCACCGGGGAGCTGTTTTTT.

This clonotype was detected ten times or more. The chain employs TRBV12-3 or TRBV12-4 and TRBJ2-7, with D possibly TRBD1 on 5 matching bases. V shed 6 bases and J shed 2 bases, with 11 bases lying between them. The CDR3 is 13 residues long. This chain's CDR3 is CASSHRNTYEQYF. In nucleotides, the CDR3 is TGTGCCAGCAGCCACAGGAATACCTACGAGCAGTACTTC.

The CDR3, as DNA: TGTGCCAGCAGTTCACCCGGGACTAGCGGGAGGGATAGCTCCTACAATGAGCAGTACTTC. Protein: CASSSPGTSGRDSSYNEQYF. This chain connects TRBV27 to TRBJ2-1; 16 bases line up with TRBD2. The J call is doubtful: the DNA matches TRBJ2-7 better. Per germline, CDR1 MNHEY and CDR2 SMNVEV (reference sequence). CDR3 size: 20 residues.

Concerning this clonotype: A read error may account for a junction end that differs from germline. The CDR3 DNA is TGCGCCAGCGCCAACCCCGGGACAGGAAAGAGAGAGACTCAGTACTTC. It is translated as CASANPGTGKRETQYF. This chain links TRBV5-1 with TRBJ2-5; 8 bases align to TRBD1. Germline V gene sequence: CDR1 SGHRS, CDR2 YFSETQ. The CDR3 spans 16 residues.

The sample holds a few counts of this clonotype. This CDR3 reads CASSLFGTGGVNEQFF. DNA of the CDR3: TGTGCCAGCAGCTTATTTGGGACAGGGGGCGTAAATGAGCAGTTCTTC. The chain recombines TRBV7-8 with TRBJ2-1; 12 bases fit TRBD1. The CDR3 is 16 amino acids. V was clipped by 2 bases and J by 7 bases; unmatched bases: 6. From germline, CDR1 is SGHVS and CDR2 FQNEAQ.

This clonotype was observed a handful of times. The chain carries TRBV29-1 and TRBJ2-3, with 11 bases lining up with TRBD2. The V and J ends lost 3 bases and 6 bases, in that order; junction bases with no gene match: 2. Looked up from germline, CDR1 is SQVTM and CDR2 is ANQGSEA. The CDR3 runs to 13 residues. The CDR3 nucleotides read TGCAGCGTTGAGGCTAGCGGGAGGGATACGCAGTATTTT. Translated, it gives CSVEASGRDTQYF.

In its sample, this clonotype was seen many times. The J gene is TRBJ2-4, the V gene TRBV6-1; possibly TRBD1 for D (5 bases). This CDR3 region has 16 residues. Trimming left V 0 bases short and J 1 base short, with 10 bases between. Germline V gene data show CDR1 as MNHNS and CDR2 as SASEGT. The CDR3 here is CASSEALSGAKNIQYF. In nucleotides, the CDR3 is TGTGCCAGCAGTGAAGCGCTGTCAGGGGCCAAAAACATTCAGTACTTC.

The V gene is TRBV9, the J gene TRBJ2-1; D is perhaps TRBD1 (6 bases). V lost 7 bases and J 0 bases, leaving 14 bases between the germline ends. Germline lookup yields CDR1 SGDLS and CDR2 YYNGEE. This CDR3 contains 15 residues. CDR3 residues: CASGYPGDSYNEQFF. For the CDR3, the DNA is TGTGCCAGCGGGTATCCAGGGGACTCCTACAATGAGCAGTTCTTC.